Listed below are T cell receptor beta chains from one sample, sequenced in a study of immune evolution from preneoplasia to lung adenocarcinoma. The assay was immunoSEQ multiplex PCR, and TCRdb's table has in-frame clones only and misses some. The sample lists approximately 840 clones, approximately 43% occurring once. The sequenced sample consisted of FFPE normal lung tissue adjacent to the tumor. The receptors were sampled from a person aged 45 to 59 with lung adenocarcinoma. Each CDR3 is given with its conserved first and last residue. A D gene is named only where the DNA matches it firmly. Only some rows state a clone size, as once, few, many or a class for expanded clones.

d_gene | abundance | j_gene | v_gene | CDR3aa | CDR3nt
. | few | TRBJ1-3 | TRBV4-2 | CASSQVTEGNTIYF | TGTGCCAGCAGCCAGGTGACAGAGGGAAACACCATATATTTT
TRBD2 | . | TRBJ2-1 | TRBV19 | CASSTSGSNEQFF | TGTGCCAGTAGTACCAGCGGGAGTAATGAGCAGTTCTTC
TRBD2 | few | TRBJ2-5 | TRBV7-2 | CASSLVTGGPRQTQYF | TGTGCCAGCAGCTTAGTGACGGGGGGGCCGAGGCAGACCCAGTACTTC
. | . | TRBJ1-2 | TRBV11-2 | CASSSSPERNFF | TGTGCCAGCAGTTCGTCCCCCGAACGAAACTTCTTC
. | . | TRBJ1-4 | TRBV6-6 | CASSYRSGPNEKLFF | TGTGCCAGCAGTTATCGTTCAGGACCTAATGAAAAACTGTTTTTT
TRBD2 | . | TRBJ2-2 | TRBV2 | CASSRDYNTGELFF | TGTGCCAGCAGTCGGGACTATAACACCGGGGAGCTGTTTTTT
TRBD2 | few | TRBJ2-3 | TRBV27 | CASKPGGASGITDTQYF | TGTGCCAGCAAACCCGGCGGAGCTAGCGGGATCACAGATACGCAGTATTTT
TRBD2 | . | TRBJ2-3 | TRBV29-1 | CSVGLAGSTDTQYF | TGCAGCGTCGGACTAGCGGGCAGCACAGATACGCAGTATTTT
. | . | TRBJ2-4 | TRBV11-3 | CASSLEQKNIQYF | TGTGCCAGCAGCTTAGAACAGAAAAACATTCAGTACTTC
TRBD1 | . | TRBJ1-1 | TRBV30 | CAWRWDRVNTEAFF | TGTGCCTGGAGATGGGACAGAGTGAACACTGAAGCTTTCTTT
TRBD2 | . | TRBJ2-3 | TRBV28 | CASSLWGREGPSTDTQYF | TGTGCCAGCAGTTTATGGGGCCGGGAGGGCCCGAGCACAGATACGCAGTATTTT
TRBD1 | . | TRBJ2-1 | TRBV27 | CASSLWTGNTYNEQFF | TGTGCCAGCAGTTTATGGACAGGGAATACTTACAATGAGCAGTTCTTC
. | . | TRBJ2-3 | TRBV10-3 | CAGASGVTTDTQYF | TGTGCCGGCGCTTCGGGGGTTACCACAGATACGCAGTATTTT